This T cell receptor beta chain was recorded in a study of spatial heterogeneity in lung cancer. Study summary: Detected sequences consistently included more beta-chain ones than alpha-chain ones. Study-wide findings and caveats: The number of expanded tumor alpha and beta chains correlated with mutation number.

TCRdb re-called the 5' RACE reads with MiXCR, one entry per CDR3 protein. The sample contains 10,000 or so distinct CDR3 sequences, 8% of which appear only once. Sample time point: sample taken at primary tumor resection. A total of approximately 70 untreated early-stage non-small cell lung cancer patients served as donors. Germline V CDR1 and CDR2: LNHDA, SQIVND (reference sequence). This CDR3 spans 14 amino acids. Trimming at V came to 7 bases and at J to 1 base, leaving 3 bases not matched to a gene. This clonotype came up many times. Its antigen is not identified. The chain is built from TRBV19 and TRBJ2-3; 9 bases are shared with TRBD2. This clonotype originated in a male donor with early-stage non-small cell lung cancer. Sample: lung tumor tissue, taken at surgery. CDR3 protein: CASKKREGTDTQYF. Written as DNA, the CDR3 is TGTGCCAGTAAGAAGCGGGAGGGCACAGATACGCAGTATTTT.